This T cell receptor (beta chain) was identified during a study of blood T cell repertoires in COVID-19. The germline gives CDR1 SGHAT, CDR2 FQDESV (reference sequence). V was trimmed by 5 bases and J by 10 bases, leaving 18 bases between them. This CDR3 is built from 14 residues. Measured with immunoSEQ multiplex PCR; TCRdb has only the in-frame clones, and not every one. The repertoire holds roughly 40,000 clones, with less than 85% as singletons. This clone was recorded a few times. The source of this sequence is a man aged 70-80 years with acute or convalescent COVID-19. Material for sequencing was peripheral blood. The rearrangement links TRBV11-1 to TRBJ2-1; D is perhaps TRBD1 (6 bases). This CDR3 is CASSKGQIQWEQFF. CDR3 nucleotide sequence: TGTGCCAGCAGCAAAGGACAGATACAATGGGAGCAGTTCTTC.